This TCR beta chain was recorded in a study of cytomegalovirus exposure and HLA in healthy donors (dated by TCRdb to about 2017). About the study as a whole: An earlier analysis of more than 550 of the donors reported under 300 Gb of sequence data and 95 million to 140 million unique TCR beta sequences obtained from approximately 180 million T cells. An early release covering roughly 600 HLA-typed donors comprised approximately 300 gigabases of sequencing data and around 80 million unique TCR sequences. Of the approximately 400 genotyped donors, approximately 83% fell in the genetic ancestry cluster associated with self-reported Caucasian donors. The study aimed to test whether cataloging public T cell receptors could reveal signatures of past pathogen exposure. The T cell repertoires of 670 or so subjects were profiled by immunosequencing and related to cytomegalovirus serostatus. A separate validation cohort of 100 to 150 different subjects was used in addition to the roughly 700-subject first cohort. The study combined high-throughput TCR immunosequencing, statistical association of individual TCRs with disease status, and machine learning to predict cytomegalovirus infection status. A later analysis re-analyzed previously published TCR beta repertoires from approximately 670 donors and added high-resolution HLA genotyping to study TCR occurrence patterns. In the later analysis, no new phenotypic data were used to find candidate immune exposures; instead, reliance was placed on TCR beta sequences and their occurrence across donors. To decide whether each TCR beta V gene segment behaved as functional or pseudogenic, an earlier analysis of some 600 of the donors relied on high-throughput TCR beta sequencing. Alongside the repertoire data, information on donor age, sex, ethnicity and CMV serostatus was compiled. A later genetic analysis used genome-wide SNP genotypes for about 60% of the roughly 700 donors, treating that subset as a discovery cohort. All discovery cohort repertoires had been generated on a single sequencing platform. HLA typing included class I and class II loci at four-digit resolution. The number of donors typed differed by locus, with about 629-640 for A, B, C, DRB1 and DQB1, more than 500 for DQA1, under 610 for DPA1, and some 450 for DPB1. Five DR-DQ haplotypes were treated as single units for association and clustering because of strong linkage in the cohort. Across 300 to 400 genotyped donors of the cohort, an average of approximately 220,000 unique TCR beta nucleotide sequences per donor were sequenced, and 15% to 20% of those sequences were non-productive.

What the authors observed across the whole study: The study gave a list of under 200 TCR beta chains associated with cytomegalovirus. In a later analysis, the rate of TCR association differed among HLA loci, with DRB1 alleles having the most associated TCRs and HLA-C alleles having the fewest. HLA typing was unavailable for some donors at each locus, so association tests used only the typed subset. CMV serostatus was the only immune exposure information available for the cohort. In a later genetic analysis, a missense DCLRE1C variant was associated with V-gene and J-gene trimming of TCR beta chains, and the association was replicated in an independent cohort. Across donors, most TCR sequences were observed very rarely, whereas some public TCRs were present in many individuals. A later analysis associated about 17,000 TCR beta sequences with specific HLA alleles at a false discovery rate of 0.05. Three of the identified cytomegalovirus-associated TCR beta chains were confirmed in vitro to be specific for cytomegalovirus antigens. Sequencing depth was assumed to be roughly uniform across donors in the presence/absence analyses, though that assumption may not hold. Several of the top co-occurrence clusters appeared to be linked to parvovirus B19, influenza, CMV and Epstein-Barr virus, according to a later analysis. Compared with the 666-donor mean, donors in an Asian-associated ancestry cluster had fewer N-insertions in productive TCRs, according to a later genetic analysis. A cluster of highly shared sequence variants was judged likely to be a technical artifact of the sequencing pipeline. Linkage disequilibrium might explain the correlated functional status among segregating V segments, but an unknown experimental factor could not be ruled out. A later analysis found that HLA-associated TCR beta chains were more clonally expanded and had lower generation probabilities than equally common non-associated chains. A further reported finding was that TCR beta sequences accurately predicted the HLA-A and HLA-B alleles for most subjects in the first cohort. In an earlier analysis of around 600 of the donors, most TCR beta V segments appeared in productive rearrangements about 90% or about 30% of the time, broadly matching IMGT annotations. The cohort was sequenced for TCR beta chains only, and without alpha or paired-chain data the features that could be detected were limited. In both the original and validation cohorts, the classifier was reported to diagnose cytomegalovirus status with high specificity and sensitivity. The authors suggested that the approach could potentially be extended to other disease states and immunological phenotypes. In a later analysis, most CMV-associated TCR beta chains were found to appear HLA-restricted, with HLA associations seemingly driven largely by CMV exposure. Assigning TCR associations to individual alleles was difficult when HLA alleles, especially DR and DQ, strongly co-occurred. The earlier analysis of 587 of the donors excluded 15 to 20 rarely observed V segments, including chromosome 9 orphons, because counts were too low.

The table lists this clone with a few counts. Its antigen is not yet known. Per-nucleotide qualities are absent, and no much larger clonotype sits a single base away. The library was built by means of the immunoSEQ multiplex PCR assay. For the multiplex PCR, a mixture combining 60 forward primers for TCR Vbeta segments and 13 reverse primers for TCR Jbeta segments was used. Amplification of the CDR3 region of rearranged TCR beta genes was performed with a multiplex PCR assay on genomic DNA. On the Illumina HiSeq System, the amplified TCR beta libraries were sequenced as 87-base-pair reads. Under the source paper's analysis protocol: A later analysis counted about 82 million unique TCR beta chains across the roughly 700 repertoires, and approximately 11 million of these chains were shared by at least two donors. Raw reads were error-corrected and collapsed into unique sequences by a nearest-neighbor algorithm in which closely related sequences were merged to remove PCR and sequencing errors. V, D and J gene segments were assigned by aligning CDR3 sequences to IMGT reference sequences. For a sequence to be retained, a match of at least six nucleotides to both a V gene segment and a J gene segment was required. A rearrangement counted as productive if the CDR3 had no stop codons and remained in frame with V and J, and every other rearrangement counted as non-productive. Following IMGT convention, CDR3 was defined as the stretch from the second conserved V-encoded cysteine to the conserved J-encoded phenylalanine. The earlier analysis of about 610 of the donors excluded sequences that lacked an unambiguous match to a single V gene segment. In an earlier analysis of approximately 500 of the donors, a V segment was called functional when productive rearrangements were above 56.7%, and segregating when the standard deviation between donors exceeded 5%. To diagnose cytomegalovirus status from the catalog of TCR beta chain sequences, a statistical classification framework was built. A later analysis assigned V and J genes by comparing TCR nucleotide sequences with IMGT/GENE-DB human TR gene sequences. A later analysis assigned CDR3 sequences and most-parsimonious VDJ recombination scenarios with the TCRdist pipeline. In a later analysis, each TCR beta chain was defined by its CDR3 amino acid sequence together with its V-gene family, and reads lacking a unique V-gene family were excluded. As a way to deal with suspected cross-contamination and a sequencing artifact, a later analysis dropped 450 to 700 nucleotide sequences that were highly shared and had low generation probability. In a later analysis, a clonal expansion index was calculated for each public chain from normalized within-repertoire ranks of inferred template counts. In a later analysis, generation probabilities were computed with a VDJ recombination model fitted to out-of-frame rearrangements, and the resulting probabilities were checked against IGoR. Hypergeometric tests were used in a later analysis to score TCR-TCR, TCR-HLA and TCR-CMV co-occurrence, with a repertoire-size bias correction applied to the TCR pairs. In a later analysis, false discovery rates were estimated by permuting HLA or CMV assignments 20 times. In a later analysis, co-occurring TCRs were grouped using DBSCAN, with TCRdist sequence similarity added in when clustering inside HLA-allele-positive subsets. Repertoires with fewer than 30,000 or more than 120,000 public chains were left out of co-occurrence clustering, as were a handful of repertoires with anomalous nucleotide sharing. The table was pulled from immuneACCESS by TCRdb, which kept in-frame rearrangements only. Such tables lose some clones; where checked, under half of the loss comes from unresolved V genes, and the rest has no known cause. The V and J calls and clone size are taken from that table; D and trimming were inferred from the DNA. The sample table records 75,000 to 90,000 clones; approximately 72% of these occur just once. The ten largest make up roughly 8.9% of the sample.

In total, 666 healthy bone marrow donors made up the cohort. At the time of sampling, all cohort members were nominally healthy, though unrecorded immune exposures were likely present. The donor tested CMV seropositive and was one of the 289 seropositive cohort members. A peripheral blood sample was collected from each donor, and TCR beta sequencing was performed on peripheral blood mononuclear cells. Genomic DNA was extracted from the blood cell samples with the Qiagen DNeasy Blood Extraction Kit. Source material: PBMCs. This clonotype originated in a woman in her thirties or forties in good health and CMV-seropositive.

The DNA is TGTGCCAGCAGCTGGATGGACAGGGGAAACAATGAGCAGTTCTTC. Its translation is CASSWMDRGNNEQFF. The sequence is built from TRBV5-6 and TRBJ2-1, and TRBD1 aligns with 9 junction nucleotides. CDR1 and CDR2 are drawn from the germline V gene: SGHDT, YYEEEE. Germline trimming: 3 bases from V, 5 bases from J; junction bases outside gene matches: 6. The CDR3, cysteine through phenylalanine, is 15 amino acids long. Only the CDR3 DNA is retained, 45 bases long and in frame from the first base.